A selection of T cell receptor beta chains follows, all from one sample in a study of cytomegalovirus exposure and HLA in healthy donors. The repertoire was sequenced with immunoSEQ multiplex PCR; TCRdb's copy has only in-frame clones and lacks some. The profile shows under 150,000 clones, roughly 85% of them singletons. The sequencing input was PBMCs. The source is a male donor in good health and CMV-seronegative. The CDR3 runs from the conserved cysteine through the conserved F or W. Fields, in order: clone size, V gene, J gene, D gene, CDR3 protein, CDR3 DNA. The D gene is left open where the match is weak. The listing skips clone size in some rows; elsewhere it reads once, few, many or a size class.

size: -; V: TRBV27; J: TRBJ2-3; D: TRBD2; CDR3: CASSFLLTKGLAGTDTQYF; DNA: TGTGCCAGCAGTTTTCTACTAACAAAGGGACTAGCGGGGACAGATACGCAGTATTTT
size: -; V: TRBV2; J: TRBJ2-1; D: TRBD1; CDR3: CASSGQGYNEQFF; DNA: TGTGCCAGCAGTGGACAGGGGTACAATGAGCAGTTCTTC
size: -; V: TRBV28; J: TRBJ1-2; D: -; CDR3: CASSPAQGGGYTF; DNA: TGTGCCAGCAGTCCAGCACAGGGAGGGGGCTACACCTTC
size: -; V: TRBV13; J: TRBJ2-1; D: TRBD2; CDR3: CASSSPSGGANEQFF; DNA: TGTGCCAGCAGCTCTCCTAGCGGGGGGGCGAATGAGCAGTTCTTC
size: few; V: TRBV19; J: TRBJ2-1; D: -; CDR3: CASSITGAGYNEQFF; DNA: TGTGCCAGTAGTATAACGGGAGCAGGCTACAATGAGCAGTTCTTC
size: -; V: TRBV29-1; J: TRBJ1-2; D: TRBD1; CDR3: CSVEEGGQGALFYGYTF; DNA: TGCAGCGTTGAAGAAGGGGGACAGGGGGCCTTATTCTATGGCTACACCTTC
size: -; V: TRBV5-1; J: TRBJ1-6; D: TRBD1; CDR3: CASSLDQGVNSPLHF; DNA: TGCGCCAGCAGCTTGGATCAGGGGGTTAATTCACCCCTCCACTTT
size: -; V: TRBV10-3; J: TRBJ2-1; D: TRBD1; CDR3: CAISRDSPYNEQFF; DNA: TGTGCCATCAGCCGGGACAGTCCTTACAATGAGCAGTTCTTC
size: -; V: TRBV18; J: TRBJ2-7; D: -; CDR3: CASSLTATAYEQYF; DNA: TGTGCCAGCTCACTGACAGCTACAGCCTACGAGCAGTACTTC
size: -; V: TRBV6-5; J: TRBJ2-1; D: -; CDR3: CASSRRRSYNEQFF; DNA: TGTGCCAGCAGTCGCCGGAGATCCTACAATGAGCAGTTCTTC
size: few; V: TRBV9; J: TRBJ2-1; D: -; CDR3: CASSSRDKPLNEQFF; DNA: TGTGCCAGCAGCTCCCGGGACAAACCTCTCAATGAGCAGTTCTTC
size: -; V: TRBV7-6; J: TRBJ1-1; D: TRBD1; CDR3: CASSFRDSEAFF; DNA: TGTGCCAGCAGCTTCAGGGACAGTGAAGCTTTCTTT
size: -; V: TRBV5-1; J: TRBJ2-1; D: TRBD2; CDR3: CASSSPSGGPYNEQFF; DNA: TGCGCCAGCAGCAGCCCTAGCGGGGGCCCCTACAATGAGCAGTTCTTC
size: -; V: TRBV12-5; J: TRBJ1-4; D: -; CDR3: CASGLASEKLFF; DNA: TGTGCTAGTGGTTTGGCGAGTGAAAAACTGTTTTTT
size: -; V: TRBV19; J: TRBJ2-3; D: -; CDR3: CASSIARSPGTDTQYF; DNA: TGTGCCAGTAGTATAGCCCGAAGCCCGGGTACAGATACGCAGTATTTT
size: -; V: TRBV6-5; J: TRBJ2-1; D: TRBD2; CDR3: CASSSTSGGPYNEQFF; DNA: TGTGCCAGCAGTTCGACTAGCGGGGGGCCCTACAATGAGCAGTTCTTC
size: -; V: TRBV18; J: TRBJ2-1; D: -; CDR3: CASTYGGNEQFF; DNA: TGTGCCAGCACGTACGGGGGAAATGAGCAGTTCTTC
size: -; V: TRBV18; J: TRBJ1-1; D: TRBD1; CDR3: CASSPGQANTEAFF; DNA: TGTGCCAGCTCACCTGGACAGGCGAACACTGAAGCTTTCTTT
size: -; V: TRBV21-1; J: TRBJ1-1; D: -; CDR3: CASSKGAVWRETEAFF; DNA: TGTGCCAGCAGCAAAGGCGCCGTTTGGAGGGAAACTGAAGCTTTCTTT
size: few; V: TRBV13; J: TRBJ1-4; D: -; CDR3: CASSLAPATNEKLFF; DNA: TGTGCCAGCAGCTTAGCCCCGGCAACTAATGAAAAACTGTTTTTT
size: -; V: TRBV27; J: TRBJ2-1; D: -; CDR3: CASSFRYTGSPSNAKFF; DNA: TGTGCCAGCAGTTTTAGATACACGGGAAGTCCTTCTAATGCGAAGTTCTTC
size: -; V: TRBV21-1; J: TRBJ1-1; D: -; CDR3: CASSRGGTGIILDTEAFF; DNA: TGTGCCAGCAGCAGAGGGGGGACAGGGATAATTTTGGACACTGAAGCTTTCTTT
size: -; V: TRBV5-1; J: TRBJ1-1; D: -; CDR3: CASSPDSKIEAFF; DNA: TGCGCCAGCAGCCCAGACAGCAAGATTGAAGCTTTCTTT
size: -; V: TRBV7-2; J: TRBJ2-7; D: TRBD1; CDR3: CASSSRTGGYEQYF; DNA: TGTGCCAGCAGCTCAAGGACAGGGGGCTACGAGCAGTACTTC
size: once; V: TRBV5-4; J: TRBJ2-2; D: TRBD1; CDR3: CASSNDPQGARAGELFF; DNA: TGTGCCAGCAGCAATGATCCCCAGGGGGCGCGGGCCGGGGAGCTGTTTTTT
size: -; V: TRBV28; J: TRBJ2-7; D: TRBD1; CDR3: CASSYDQTGGPYEQYF; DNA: TGTGCCAGCAGTTATGACCAGACAGGGGGCCCCTACGAGCAGTACTTC
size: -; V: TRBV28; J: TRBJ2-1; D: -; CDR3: CASRDGSRNEQFF; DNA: TGTGCCAGCAGAGACGGGAGCAGGAATGAGCAGTTCTTC
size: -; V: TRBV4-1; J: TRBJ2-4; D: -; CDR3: CASSQGAVLAKNIQYF; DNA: TGCGCCAGCAGCCAAGGGGCCGTTCTAGCCAAAAACATTCAGTACTTC
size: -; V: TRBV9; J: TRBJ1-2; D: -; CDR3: CASSPRYRGNYGYTF; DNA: TGTGCCAGCAGCCCTAGGTACCGGGGTAACTATGGCTACACCTTC
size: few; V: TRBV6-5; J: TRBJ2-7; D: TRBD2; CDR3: CASSIGLAGSYEQYF; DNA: TGTGCCAGCAGTATAGGACTAGCGGGATCCTACGAGCAGTACTTC
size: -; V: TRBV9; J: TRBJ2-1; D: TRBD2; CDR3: CASSVGARGGMGDEQFF; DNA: TGTGCCAGCAGCGTAGGGGCACGGGGGGGAATGGGGGATGAGCAGTTCTTC
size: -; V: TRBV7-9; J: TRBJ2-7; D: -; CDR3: CSSSGTGKYEQYF; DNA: TGTTCCAGCAGCGGAACCGGGAAATACGAGCAGTACTTC
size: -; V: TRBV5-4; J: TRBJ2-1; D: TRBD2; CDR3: CASTYLAGVGNEQFF; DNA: TGTGCCAGCACTTATCTTGCGGGAGTCGGCAATGAGCAGTTCTTC
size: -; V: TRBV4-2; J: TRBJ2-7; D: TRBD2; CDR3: CASSQAGTSSGEQYF; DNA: TGTGCCAGCAGCCAGGCCGGGACTAGCAGCGGCGAGCAGTACTTC
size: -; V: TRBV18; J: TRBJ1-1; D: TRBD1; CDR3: CASSPTTGTNTEAFF; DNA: TGTGCCAGCTCACCCACGACAGGGACAAACACTGAAGCTTTCTTT
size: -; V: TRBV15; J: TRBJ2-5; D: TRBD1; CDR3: CATSRDQGGETQYF; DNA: TGTGCCACCAGCAGAGATCAAGGGGGCGAGACCCAGTACTTC
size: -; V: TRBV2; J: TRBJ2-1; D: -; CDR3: CASRAGYAIEQFF; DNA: TGTGCCAGCAGGGCAGGGTATGCAATCGAGCAGTTCTTC
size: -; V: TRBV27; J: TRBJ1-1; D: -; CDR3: CASSLSLAGDTEAFF; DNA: TGTGCCAGCAGTTTATCGCTTGCGGGGGACACTGAAGCTTTCTTT
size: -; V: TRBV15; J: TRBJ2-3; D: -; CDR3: CATSRGTSSTDTQYF; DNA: TGTGCCACCAGCAGAGGCACTAGCAGCACAGATACGCAGTATTTT
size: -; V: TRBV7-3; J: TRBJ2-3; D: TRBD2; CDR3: CASSLLGLAGESQYF; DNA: TGTGCCAGCAGCTTACTGGGACTAGCGGGGGAATCGCAGTATTTT
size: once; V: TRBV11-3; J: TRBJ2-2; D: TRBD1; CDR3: CASSPRDRNTGELFF; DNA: TGTGCCAGCAGCCCAAGGGACAGGAACACCGGGGAGCTGTTTTTT
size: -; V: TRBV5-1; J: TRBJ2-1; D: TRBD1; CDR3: CASSSIGTGYNEQFF; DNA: TGCGCCAGCAGCTCGATTGGGACAGGCTACAATGAGCAGTTCTTC
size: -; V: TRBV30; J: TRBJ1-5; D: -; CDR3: CAWADSLNQPQHF; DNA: TGTGCCTGGGCGGACAGCCTCAATCAGCCCCAGCATTTT
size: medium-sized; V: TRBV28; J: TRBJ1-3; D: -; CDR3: CASSLRGSGNTIYF; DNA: TGTGCCAGCAGTTTACGGGGATCTGGAAACACCATATATTTT
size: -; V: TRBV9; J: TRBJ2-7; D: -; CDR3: CASSVDEGGYEQYF; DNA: TGTGCCAGCAGCGTAGATGAGGGCGGCTACGAGCAGTACTTC
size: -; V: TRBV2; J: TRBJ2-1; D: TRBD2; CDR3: CASRATSGHIISYNEQFF; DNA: TGTGCCAGCAGGGCCACTAGCGGCCATATTATCTCCTACAATGAGCAGTTCTTC
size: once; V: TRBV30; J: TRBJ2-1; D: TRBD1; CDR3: CAWRTGGWAEQFF; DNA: TGTGCCTGGAGGACAGGGGGGTGGGCTGAGCAGTTCTTC
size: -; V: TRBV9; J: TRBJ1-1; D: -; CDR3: CASSVGGSEAAEAFF; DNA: TGTGCCAGCAGCGTAGGTGGGAGTGAAGCGGCTGAAGCTTTCTTT
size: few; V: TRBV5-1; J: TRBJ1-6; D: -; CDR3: CASSLAPQSSYNSPLHF; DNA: TGCGCCAGCAGCTTGGCCCCACAGAGCTCCTATAATTCACCCCTCCACTTT
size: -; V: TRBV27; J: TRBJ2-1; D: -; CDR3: CASSDRRPYNEQFF; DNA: TGTGCCAGCAGTGACAGGAGACCTTACAATGAGCAGTTCTTC
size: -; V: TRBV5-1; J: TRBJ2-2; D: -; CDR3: CARIRVPLEAGELFF; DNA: TGCGCCAGAATCCGGGTCCCCTTAGAAGCCGGGGAGCTGTTTTTT
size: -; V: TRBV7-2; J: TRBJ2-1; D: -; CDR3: CASSSGQLYNEQFF; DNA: TGTGCCAGCAGCTCCGGACAGCTCTACAATGAGCAGTTCTTC
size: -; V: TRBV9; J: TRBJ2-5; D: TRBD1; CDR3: CASSARWDRDGETQYF; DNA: TGTGCCAGCAGCGCTAGATGGGACAGGGATGGGGAGACCCAGTACTTC